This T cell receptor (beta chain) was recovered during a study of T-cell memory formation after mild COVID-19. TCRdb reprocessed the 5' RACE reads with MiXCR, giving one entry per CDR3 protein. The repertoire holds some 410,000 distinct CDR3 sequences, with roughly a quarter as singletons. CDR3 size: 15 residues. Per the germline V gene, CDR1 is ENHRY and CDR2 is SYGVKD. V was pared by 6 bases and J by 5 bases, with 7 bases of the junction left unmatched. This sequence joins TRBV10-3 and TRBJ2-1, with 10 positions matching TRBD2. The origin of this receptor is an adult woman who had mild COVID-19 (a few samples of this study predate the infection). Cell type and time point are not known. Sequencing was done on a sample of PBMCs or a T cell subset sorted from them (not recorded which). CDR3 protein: CAIRNVAGGNNEQFF. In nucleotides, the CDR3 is TGTGCCATCAGGAACGTAGCGGGGGGAAACAATGAGCAGTTCTTC.